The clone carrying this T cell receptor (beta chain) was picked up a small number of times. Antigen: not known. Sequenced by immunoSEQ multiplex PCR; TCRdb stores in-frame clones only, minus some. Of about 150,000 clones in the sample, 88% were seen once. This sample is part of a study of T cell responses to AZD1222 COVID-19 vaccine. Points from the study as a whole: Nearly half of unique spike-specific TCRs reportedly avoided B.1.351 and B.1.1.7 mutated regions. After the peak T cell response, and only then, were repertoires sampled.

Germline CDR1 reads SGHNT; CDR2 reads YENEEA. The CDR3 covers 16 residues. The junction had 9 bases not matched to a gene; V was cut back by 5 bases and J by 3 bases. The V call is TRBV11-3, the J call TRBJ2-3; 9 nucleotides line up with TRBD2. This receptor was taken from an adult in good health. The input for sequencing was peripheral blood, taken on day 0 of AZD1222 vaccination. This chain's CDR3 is CASSHASGAGTDTQYF. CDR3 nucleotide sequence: TGTGCCAGCAGCCACGCTAGCGGGGCTGGAACAGATACGCAGTATTTT. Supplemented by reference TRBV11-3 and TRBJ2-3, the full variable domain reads EAGVVQSPRYKIIEKKQPVAFWCNPISGHNTLYWYLQNLGQGPELLIRYENEEAVDDSQLPKDRFSAERLKGVDSTLKIQPAELGDSAVYLCASSHASGAGTDTQYFGPGTRLTVL.